This record looks at one T cell receptor beta chain sequence and its context. This sample stems from a study of OX40 agonist ivuxolimab in advanced cancers. For the study at large: Patients took ivuxolimab, an agonistic anti-OX40 (CD134) antibody.

The protocol was immunoSEQ multiplex PCR, while the TCRdb copy is restricted to in-frame clones and leaves out a portion. This table has 50,000 to 60,000 clones, roughly 90% appearing once. Trimming removed 4 bases from V and 7 bases from J; junction bases left unmatched: 3. Germline V gene lookup returns CDR1 SQVTM and CDR2 ANQGSEA. The CDR3 covers 13 residues. The rearrangement joins TRBV29-1 to TRBJ1-5; 11 nucleotides match TRBD1. The source material was CD4+ or CD8+ T cells sorted from blood, sampled in a trial of the OX40 agonist ivuxolimab. The receptor was isolated from an adult with an advanced solid tumor such as melanoma, head and neck, liver or kidney cancer. CDR3 protein: CSVGGTGGQPQHF. CDR3 nucleotide sequence: TGCAGCGTTGGCGGGACAGGGGGACAGCCCCAGCATTTT. The full variable domain, its missing parts supplied by reference TRBV29-1 and TRBJ1-5, is SAVISQKPSRDICQRGTSLTIQCQVDSQVTMMFWYRQQPGQSLTLIATANQGSEATYESGFVIDKFPISRPNLTFSTLTVSNMSPEDSSIYLCSVGGTGGQPQHFGDGTRLSIL.